Below, 28 T cell receptor beta chains from the same sample are listed, as sequenced in a study of Graves' ophthalmopathy and Graves' hyperthyroidism. Beta-chain TCR CDR3 regions were amplified from RNA transcripts. RT-PCR with HTBI primers came first, then second-round multiplex PCR. TCRdb independently ran MiXCR on the multiplex PCR reads; one entry per CDR3 protein. The sample holds 500,000 to 600,000 distinct CDR3 sequences; about 40% are singletons and the top ten take roughly 4.5%. The material sequenced was peripheral blood or thyroid tissue (not recorded which). These receptors were taken from an adult man with Graves' hyperthyroidism.

This clonotype has a handful of counts. The V gene is TRBV6-6, the J gene TRBJ2-2, with TRBD2 matching over 8 bases. Losses at the gene ends were 2 bases for V and 1 base for J; bases not matched to a gene: 6. The CDR3 extends over 17 amino acids. Germline V gene lookup returns CDR1 MNHNY and CDR2 SVGAGI (reference sequence). The CDR3 loop is CASSYDSGALNTGELFF. The CDR3 DNA reads TGTGCCAGCAGTTACGATAGCGGGGCCCTGAACACCGGGGAGCTGTTTTTT.

This clonotype has a count of ten or more. The V call is TRBV9, the J call TRBJ1-5, with TRBD1 matching 8 bases. Trimming took 1 base from V and 3 from J; bases not matched to a gene: 3. This CDR3 is built from 15 residues. Germline V lookup: CDR1 SGDLS, CDR2 YYNGEE. The CDR3 loop is CASSVTDRVNQPQHF. The CDR3 DNA reads as TGTGCCAGCAGCGTAACGGACAGGGTCAATCAGCCCCAGCATTTT.

Worth noting for this clonotype: The germline gene is not matched at one end of the junction; a read error may be the cause. The J gene is TRBJ2-7, the V gene TRBV7-9; the D gene could be TRBD1 or TRBD2 (5 bases each). Germline assignment: CDR1 SEHNR and CDR2 FQNEAQ (reference sequence). CDR3 length equals 14 residues. In DNA, the CDR3 is TGTGCCAGCAGCTTGGGGGAAAGCTCCTACGGGCAGTACTTC. It yields the protein CASSLGESSYGQYF.

The rearrangement uses TRBV7-6 and TRBJ2-7; 10 nucleotides align to TRBD2. CDR1 is SGHVS, CDR2 FNYEAQ, per germline. Trimming at V came to 5 bases and at J to 7 bases, leaving 14 bases not matched to a gene. The CDR3 contains 16 residues. The CDR3: CASSPNSGGINNEQYF. CDR3 nucleotide sequence: TGTGCCAGCAGCCCGAATAGCGGGGGGATTAACAATGAGCAGTACTTC. The full variable domain, in which reference TRBV7-6 and TRBJ2-7 provide the parts outside the CDR3, is GAGVSQSPRYKVTKRGQDVALRCDPISGHVSLYWYRQALGQGPEFLTYFNYEAQQDKSGLPNDRFSAERPEGSISTLTIQRTEQRDSAMYRCASSPNSGGINNEQYFGPGTRLTVT.

This clonotype was found many times. The V gene is TRBV10-3, the J gene TRBJ1-5; D perhaps matches TRBD1 (6 bases). The CDR3 sequence is 14 residues long. With 5 bases removed from V and 10 bases from J, the gap between germline ends came to 18 bases. The V gene's germline CDR1 is ENHRY and CDR2 SYGVKD. The CDR3 region has the DNA TGTGCCATCAGTACAGACAGGACATCTAATCCCCAGCATTTT. The encoded protein is CAISTDRTSNPQHF.

The table lists this clonotype with many counts. The chain employs TRBV12-3 or TRBV12-4 and TRBJ2-2; 7 bases agree with TRBD1. This CDR3 is built from 14 residues. V was clipped by 7 bases and J by 3 bases; unmatched bases: 5. The CDR3 reads CASTPTGDTGELFF. The CDR3 coding sequence is TGTGCCAGCACCCCTACAGGGGACACCGGGGAGCTGTTTTTT.

The chain carries TRBV20-1 and TRBJ2-5; 11 positions agree with TRBD2. Germline assignment: CDR1 DFQATT and CDR2 SNEGSKA (reference sequence). The CDR3 runs 15 residues. J lost 2 bases, V lost 3 bases, and 5 bases had no gene match. The CDR3 loop reads CSARPTSGVQETQYF. The CDR3 region has the DNA TGCAGTGCTAGGCCGACTAGCGGGGTGCAAGAGACCCAGTACTTC.

The sample holds many counts of this clonotype. The rearrangement links TRBV24-1 to TRBJ2-2; 7 bases match TRBD1. V dropped 0 bases and J dropped 7; count of bases not matched to a gene: 1. Germline V gene sequence: CDR1 KGHDR, CDR2 SFDVKD. The CDR3 extends over 14 amino acids. This chain's CDR3 is CATSDLRDSGELFF. CDR3 nucleotides: TGTGCCACCAGTGATTTGAGGGACAGCGGGGAGCTGTTTTTT.

This sequence joins TRBV6-5 and TRBJ1-4, with TRBD1 matching 8 bases. This CDR3 region has 15 residues. Trimming took 2 bases from V and 4 from J; bases not matched to a gene: 3. Germline V gives CDR1 MNHEY, CDR2 SVGAGI. The DNA for the CDR3 is TGTGCCAGCAGTTACGGGACAGGCAATAATGAAAAACTGTTTTTT. Translating it yields CASSYGTGNNEKLFF.

Only one count was recorded for this clonotype. The final CDR3 position lacks the conserved phenylalanine or tryptophan, pointing to a likely read error. The chain employs TRBV19 and TRBJ1-1; D unresolved. This CDR3 has 13 residues. Germline assignment: CDR1 LNHDA and CDR2 SQIVND (reference sequence). V was trimmed by 0 bases and J by 3 bases, leaving 5 bases between them. Here the CDR3 DNA reads TGTGCCAGTAGTATAGATAGTGACACTGAAGCTTTCCTT. Its translation is CASSIDSDTEAFL.

This clonotype was recorded at least ten times. The chain combines TRBV5-6 with TRBJ1-6; 7 bases align to TRBD1. The CDR3 sequence is 16 residues long. The V gene's germline CDR1 is SGHDT and CDR2 YYEEEE. V lost 5 bases, J lost 8 bases, and 13 bases stayed unmatched. In DNA form, the CDR3 reads TGTGCCAGCAGTCGCAGACAGGGCCGGAATTATTCACCCCTCCACTTT. Encoded protein: CASSRRQGRNYSPLHF.

The V gene is TRBV20-1, the J gene TRBJ2-7; 9 nucleotides align to TRBD1. The tail of the sequence fits TRBJ2-1 better, so the J call may be wrong. The germline gives CDR1 DFQATT, CDR2 SNEGSKA (reference sequence). The CDR3 spans 15 residues. In DNA, the CDR3 is TGCAGTGCTTTCGGGACAGGGAGCTCCTACAATGAGCAGTTCTTC. Translation gives CSAFGTGSSYNEQFF.

This clonotype has a handful of counts. The V and J genes are TRBV7-3 and TRBJ2-3; TRBD2 matches at 7 bases. The CDR3 is 16 residues long. CDR1 is SGHTA and CDR2 is FQGTGA in the germline V gene. The ends lost 2 bases at V and 4 bases at J; junction bases unmatched: 9. Written as DNA, the CDR3 is TGTGCCAGCAGCTTAGCTGGGAGGGGAGGGGCAGATACGCAGTATTTT. Protein: CASSLAGRGGADTQYF.

There are a few counts of this clonotype. The chain uses TRBV6-5 and TRBJ2-3; D is possibly TRBD2 (6 bases). Germline CDR1 and CDR2: MNHEY and SVGAGI. This CDR3 is 14 amino acids long. V lost 6 bases and J lost 4, with 14 bases in between. CDR3 sequence: CASRTRTRADTQYF. The CDR3 bases are TGTGCCAGCAGGACTAGAACGAGAGCAGATACGCAGTATTTT.

The CDR3 protein is CSALREGEQYF. The CDR3 coding sequence is TGCAGTGCTCTCAGGGAAGGGGAGCAGTACTTC. The J gene is TRBJ2-7, the V gene TRBV20-1; D is possibly TRBD1 (5 bases). The V end lost 5 bases, the J end lost 7 bases, and 12 bases lay between the germline ends. The CDR3 is 11 residues long. CDR1 DFQATT and CDR2 SNEGSKA come from the germline V gene (reference sequence).

The chain recombines TRBV15 with TRBJ1-1; a weak D match, TRBD1 (5 bases). V was shortened by 3 bases and J by 1 base, with 12 bases between the two germline ends. Germline V lookup: CDR1 LNHNV, CDR2 YYDKDF (reference sequence). The CDR3 is made up of 15 amino acids. The CDR3 region has the DNA TGTGCCACCAGCAGTCTTCTCCAGGGGAACACTGAAGCTTTCTTT. It encodes CATSSLLQGNTEAFF. The variable domain in full, completed from reference TRBV15 and TRBJ1-1, reads DAMVIQNPRYQVTQFGKPVTLSCSQTLNHNVMYWYQQKSSQAPKLLFHYYDKDFNNEADTPDNFQSRRPNTSFCFLDIRSPGLGDTAMYLCATSSLLQGNTEAFFGQGTRLTVV.

This clonotype has ten or more counts. The chain has TRBV10-3 and TRBJ2-5; D is possibly TRBD2 (7 bases). The CDR3 covers 14 residues. Germline assignment: CDR1 ENHRY and CDR2 SYGVKD. V dropped 4 bases and J dropped 1 base, with 10 bases sitting between them. CDR3 region: CAISGAGAQETQYF. The CDR3 DNA reads TGTGCCATCAGTGGGGCGGGGGCCCAAGAGACCCAGTACTTC.

This clonotype is a singleton in its sample. Written as DNA, the CDR3 is TGCAGTGCCCCAGCCAAGGGGATAGCCAAAAACATTCAGTACTTC. Its translation: CSAPAKGIAKNIQYF. V is TRBV20-1 and J is TRBJ2-4; D might be TRBD1 (5 bases). V dropped 6 bases and J dropped 0 bases, with 15 bases sitting between them. The CDR3 is 15 amino acids. Germline loops: CDR1 DFQATT, CDR2 SNEGSKA (reference sequence).

Points on this clonotype: A much larger clone lies a single base off, so this may be a read error. The gene calls are TRBV7-6 and TRBJ2-7; TRBD2 agrees at 7 bases. CDR3 length equals 15 residues. Trimming at V came to 6 bases and at J to 6 bases, leaving 14 bases not matched to a gene. Germline V gene sequence: CDR1 SGHVS, CDR2 FNYEAQ. This CDR3 reads CASSEQGRASCEQYF. For the CDR3, the DNA is TGTGCCAGCAGTGAACAAGGGAGGGCCTCTTGCGAGCAGTACTTC.

This clonotype appeared many times. This sequence joins TRBV5-8 and TRBJ1-5; TRBD1 matches 7 bases. CDR1 SGHTS and CDR2 YDEGEE come from the germline V gene. The CDR3 is 15 residues long. After removal of 0 bases from V and 5 bases from J, the junction contained 5 bases not matched to a gene. CDR3 DNA sequence: TGTGCCAGCAGCTTGGGACAGGGTGTCGATCAGCCCCAGCATTTT. Amino acid sequence: CASSLGQGVDQPQHF.

This clonotype turned up a few times. This chain uses TRBV28 with TRBJ1-4; D remains unclear. The CDR3 is 15 amino acids. Germline-derived CDR1 and CDR2 are MDHEN and SYDVKM. V lost 1 base to trimming and J lost 8 bases, with 14 bases between them. CDR3 bases: TGTGCCAGCAGTTTATTGCGAGGGTCCTACGAAAAACTGTTTTTT. The encoded protein is CASSLLRGSYEKLFF.

To note about this clonotype: The junction differs from germline at one of its ends, possibly a read error. For the CDR3, the DNA is TGTGCCACCAGCAGGACAGCGGGGGCCCAAGCGACCCAGTACTTC. It yields the protein CATSRTAGAQATQYF. The genes are TRBV15 and TRBJ2-5; TRBD2 matches at 8 bases. Germline V gene sequence: CDR1 LNHNV, CDR2 YYDKDF (reference sequence). The CDR3 contains 15 residues.

This clonotype was counted many times. The rearrangement links TRBV12-3 or TRBV12-4 to TRBJ2-7, with D maybe TRBD2 (5 bases). The CDR3 runs to 14 residues. V was clipped by 5 bases and J by 6 bases, with 17 bases between them. The CDR3 is CASSAYPGSTEQYF. The CDR3 DNA follows: TGTGCCAGCAGTGCATACCCGGGAAGCACCGAGCAGTACTTC.

This clonotype occurred a few times. This chain links TRBV6-5 with TRBJ1-5; D might be TRBD1 (5 bases). V was clipped by 6 bases and J by 4 bases, with 13 bases between them. Germline V gives CDR1 MNHEY, CDR2 SVGAGI. CDR3 length: 14 amino acids. The CDR3 region is CASRPGRQNQPQHF. The CDR3 DNA sequence: TGTGCCAGCAGACCGGGACGCCAAAATCAGCCCCAGCATTTT.

This clonotype was detected ten times or more. The CDR3 DNA sequence: TGTGCCATCAGTGAGGGCAGGGGTGGCACTGAAGCTTTCTTT. Translation: CAISEGRGGTEAFF. This chain connects TRBV10-3 to TRBJ1-1, with D possibly TRBD1 on 6 matching bases. Germline CDR1 and CDR2: ENHRY and SYGVKD. The CDR3 contains 14 residues. With 2 bases removed from V and 4 bases from J, the gap between germline ends came to 11 bases.

Only a few counts were recorded for this clonotype. The CDR3 does not close with the conserved phenylalanine or tryptophan, likely indicating a read error. It is unclear where the CDR3 begins or ends on the DNA, so no DNA is shown, and the CDR3 is as TCRdb lists it. CDR3 sequence: CASSLGAG. The J gene is TRBJ2-7, the V gene TRBV7-8; TRBD2, the table's D call, lacks a check against the DNA. Per the germline V gene, CDR1 is SGHVS and CDR2 is FQNEAQ. The CDR3 spans 8 amino acids, including both terminal residues.

The chain uses TRBV11-2 and TRBJ1-5, with D hard to call. CDR1 and CDR2 (germline): SGHAT, FQNNGV. V shed 11 bases and J shed 0 bases, with 14 bases lying between them. This CDR3 is 14 amino acids long. The CDR3 DNA reads TGTGCCTGGAAATCTGACAATAGCAATCAGCCCCAGCATTTT. This sequence encodes CAWKSDNSNQPQHF.

V and J are TRBV7-9 and TRBJ1-1; TRBD1 is a possible D gene (6 bases). This CDR3 region has 15 residues. V was clipped by 4 bases and J by 0 bases, with 12 bases between them. CDR1 and CDR2 from the germline V gene are SEHNR and FQNEAQ (reference sequence). CDR3: CASSYEGHLNTEAFF. The CDR3 region has the DNA TGTGCCAGCAGCTACGAGGGACACTTGAACACTGAAGCTTTCTTT. Full variable domain (remainder filled in from reference TRBV7-9 and TRBJ1-1): DTGVSQNPRHKITKRGQNVTFRCDPISEHNRLYWYRQTLGQGPEFLTYFQNEAQLEKSRLLSDRFSAERPKGSFSTLEIQRTEQGDSAMYLCASSYEGHLNTEAFFGQGTRLTVV.